This record covers a single T cell receptor (beta chain). The sample contains more than one DNA sequence encoding this CDR3. In the authors' workflow: Quantification of nucleated cells was approximated via reference gene primer amplification. Some clones are missing from TCRdb's copy, which holds only in-frame ones; the method was immunoSEQ multiplex PCR. V and J calls and clone size are those listed in that table; D and trimming were worked out from the DNA. The sample shows around 400,000 clones, around 83% of them seen only once. Germline V CDR1 and CDR2: SGHRS, YFSETQ. The CDR3 length is 13 residues. V lost 4 bases and J 2 bases, leaving 9 bases between the germline ends. This specimen comes from a study of blood T cell repertoires in COVID-19. Study at large: T cells, B-cell-depleted T cells, or PBMCs supplied cDNA or gDNA.

Clinical history as reported by participants underpinned cohort assignment. Sequencing was done on a sample of PBMCs or T cells enriched from blood (not recorded which). This receptor was obtained from a woman aged 45-65 years who had recovered from COVID-19. The chain links TRBV5-1 to TRBJ2-5, with D maybe TRBD1 (6 bases). The DNA of the CDR3 is TGCGCCAGCAGCCCGGGACAACAAGAGACCCAGTACTTC. Amino acid sequence: CASSPGQQETQYF.